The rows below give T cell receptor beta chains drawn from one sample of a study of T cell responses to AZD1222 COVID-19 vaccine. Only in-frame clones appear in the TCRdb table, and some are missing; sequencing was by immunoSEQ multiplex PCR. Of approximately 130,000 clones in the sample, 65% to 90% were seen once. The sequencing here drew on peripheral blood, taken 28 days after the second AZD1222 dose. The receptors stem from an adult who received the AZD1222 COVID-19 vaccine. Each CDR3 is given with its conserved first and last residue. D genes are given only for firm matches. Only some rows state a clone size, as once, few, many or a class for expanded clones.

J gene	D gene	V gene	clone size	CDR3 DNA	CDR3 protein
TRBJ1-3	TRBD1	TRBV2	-	TGTGCCAGCAGGGAACAGGGGGGCTCTGGAAACACCATATATTTT	CASREQGGSGNTIYF
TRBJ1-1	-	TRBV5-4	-	TGTGCCAGCAGCCCTGGTCCTTCCGAAGCTTTCTTT	CASSPGPSEAFF
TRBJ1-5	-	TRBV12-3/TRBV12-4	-	TGTGCCAGCAGTTCCGGGACTTTGGCCCAGCATTTT	CASSSGTLAQHF
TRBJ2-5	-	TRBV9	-	TGTGCCAGCAGCGTAGAGGGTCCACTATCCTTCCAAGAGACCCAGTACTTC	CASSVEGPLSFQETQYF
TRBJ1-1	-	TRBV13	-	TGTGCCAGCAGCTTGGGGGGCCCTGAAGCTTTCTTT	CASSLGGPEAFF
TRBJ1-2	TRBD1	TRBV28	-	TGTGCCAGCAGTTTGTGGGACAGCGGCTACACCTTC	CASSLWDSGYTF
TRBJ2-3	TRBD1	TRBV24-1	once	TGTGCCACCAGTGATTTGGGGACAGGGAATACGGATACGCAGTATTTT	CATSDLGTGNTDTQYF
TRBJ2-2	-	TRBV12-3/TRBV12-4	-	TGTGCCAGCAGTTTCTCTGACACCGGGGAGCTGTTTTTT	CASSFSDTGELFF
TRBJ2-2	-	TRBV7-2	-	TGTGCCAGCAGCTTACTCGTGAGGGGCACCGGGGAGCTGTTTTTT	CASSLLVRGTGELFF
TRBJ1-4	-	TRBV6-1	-	TGTGCCAGCAGTGAACAAGCCCGGGGTCCTAACGAAAAACTGTTTTTT	CASSEQARGPNEKLFF
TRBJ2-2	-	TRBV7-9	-	TGTGCCAGCAGCTTATCGGATCCATACACCGGGGAGCTGTTTTTT	CASSLSDPYTGELFF
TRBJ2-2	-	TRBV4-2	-	TGTGCCAGCAGTCCAAGAACACAGTCCACCGGGGAGCTGTTTTTT	CASSPRTQSTGELFF
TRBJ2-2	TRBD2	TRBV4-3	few	TGCGCCAGCAGCCAAAACCTAGCGGGGGGCCGCTACTCCGGGGAGCTGTTTTTT	CASSQNLAGGRYSGELFF
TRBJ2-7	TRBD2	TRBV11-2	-	TGTGCCAGCAGACCGGGACTAGCGGGGTTCCACGAGCAGTACTTC	CASRPGLAGFHEQYF
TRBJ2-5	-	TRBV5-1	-	TGCGCCAGCAGCTTAGTAGCGGCTCAAGAGACCCAGTACTTC	CASSLVAAQETQYF
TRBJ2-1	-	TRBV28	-	TGTGCCAGCAGTTTAATTGGTAAGGAGCAGTTCTTC	CASSLIGKEQFF
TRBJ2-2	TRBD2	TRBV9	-	TGTGCCAGCAGCCCCCGGGGGGGTGTTGCCGGGGAGCTGTTTTTT	CASSPRGGVAGELFF
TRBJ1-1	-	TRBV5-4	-	TGTGCCATGGCTACAGGTAGCACTGAAGCTTTCTTT	CAMATGSTEAFF
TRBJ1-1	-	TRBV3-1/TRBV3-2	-	TGTGCCAGCAGCCAGGCGACTGAAGCTTTCTTT	CASSQATEAFF
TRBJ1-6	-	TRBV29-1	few	TGCAGCGTATCAACAGGGAATAATTCACCCCTCCACTTT	CSVSTGNNSPLHF
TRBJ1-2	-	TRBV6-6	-	TGTGCCAGCAGTTACCCACCCTTGACAGCCTATGGCTACACCTTC	CASSYPPLTAYGYTF
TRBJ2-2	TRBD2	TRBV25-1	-	TGTGCCAGCAGGCGGGGGGCCCCAACCGGGGAGCTGTTTTTT	CASRRGAPTGELFF
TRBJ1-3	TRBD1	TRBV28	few	TGTGCCAGCAGTCGACAGGGCCTCTCTGGAAACACCATATATTTT	CASSRQGLSGNTIYF
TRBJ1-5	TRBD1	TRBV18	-	TGTGCCAGCTCACGAGGACAGGGCGTGAGCAATCAGCCCCAGCATTTT	CASSRGQGVSNQPQHF
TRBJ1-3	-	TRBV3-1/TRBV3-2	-	TGTGCCAGCAGCCAAGAAGGAAGCAGGCCGGGAGGAAACACCATATATTTT	CASSQEGSRPGGNTIYF
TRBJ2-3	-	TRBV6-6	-	TGTGCCAGCAGTTACTCCGGTAGCGGTGTAGATACGCAGTATTTT	CASSYSGSGVDTQYF
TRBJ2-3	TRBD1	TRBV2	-	TGTGCCAGCAGTGAAAGGGGGCGGACAGATACGCAGTATTTT	CASSERGRTDTQYF
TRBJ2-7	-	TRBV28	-	TGTGCCAGCAGATCACCGGGATTGAAACATGACGAGCAGTACTTC	CASRSPGLKHDEQYF
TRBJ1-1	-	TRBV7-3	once	TGTGCCAGCAGCTTAACCCATTTTGGGGGCACTGAAGCTTTCTTT	CASSLTHFGGTEAFF
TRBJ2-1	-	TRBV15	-	TGTGCCACCAGCAGAGAGATAGGTGCTAGAGGCTACAATGAGCAGTTCTTC	CATSREIGARGYNEQFF
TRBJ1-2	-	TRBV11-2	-	TGTGCCAGCAGCTTAGTTGGGGGTGTAAACTATGGCTACACCTTC	CASSLVGGVNYGYTF
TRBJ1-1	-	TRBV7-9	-	TGTGCCAGCAGCTTCGGGTCCTCGTGGACTGAAGCTTTCTTT	CASSFGSSWTEAFF
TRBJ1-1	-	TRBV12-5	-	TGTGCTAGTGGTCCCCCCCCCGGACAGCCGAACACTGAAGCTTTCTTT	CASGPPPGQPNTEAFF
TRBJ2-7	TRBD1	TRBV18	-	TGTGCCAGCTCACCGGACAGGGGGGACGCCGAGCAGTACTTC	CASSPDRGDAEQYF
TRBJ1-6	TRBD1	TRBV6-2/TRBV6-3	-	TGTGCCAGCAGTTATCCCACAGGGGGCGACTCACCCCTCCACTTT	CASSYPTGGDSPLHF
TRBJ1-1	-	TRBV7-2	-	TGTGCCAGCAGCTTCCTCACAGGGAACACTGAAGCTTTCTTT	CASSFLTGNTEAFF
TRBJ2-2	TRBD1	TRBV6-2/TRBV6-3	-	TGTGCCAGCAGTATAAACAGGGGTTTATCCGGGGAGCTGTTTTTT	CASSINRGLSGELFF
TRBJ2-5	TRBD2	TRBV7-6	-	TGTGCCAGCAGCTTAGTCGGGGGGGGAGAAGAGACCCAGTACTTC	CASSLVGGGEETQYF
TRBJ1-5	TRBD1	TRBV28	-	TGTGCCAGCAGTTTAAATACAGGGGAACCCCAGCATTTT	CASSLNTGEPQHF
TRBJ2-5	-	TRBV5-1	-	TGCGCCAGCAGCTTGGCCCGAGACATTCAAGAGACCCAGTACTTC	CASSLARDIQETQYF
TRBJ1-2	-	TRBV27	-	TGTGCCAGCAGTTTACTGGGACCGACGCCGGATAACTATGGCTACACCTTC	CASSLLGPTPDNYGYTF
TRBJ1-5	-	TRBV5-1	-	TGCGCCAGCAGCTTGGAAGGGGTTAGCAATCAGCCCCAGCATTTT	CASSLEGVSNQPQHF
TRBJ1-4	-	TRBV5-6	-	TGTGCCAGCAGCCCCAACTCGCCTCGGGGTGAAAAACTGTTTTTT	CASSPNSPRGEKLFF
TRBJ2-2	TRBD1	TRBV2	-	TGTGCCAGCAGCCGGGACAGGGTGGACACCGGGGAGCTGTTTTTT	CASSRDRVDTGELFF
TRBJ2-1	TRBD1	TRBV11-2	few	TGTGCCAGCAGCACGGACAGGGAAAATGAGCAGTTCTTC	CASSTDRENEQFF
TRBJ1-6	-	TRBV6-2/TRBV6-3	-	TGTGCCAGCAGTCCCCCAACCTTTATGGCGGGATCACCCCTCCACTTT	CASSPPTFMAGSPLHF
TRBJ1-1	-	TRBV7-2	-	TGTGCCAGCAGCACGCGGTGGTTCACTGAAGCTTTCTTT	CASSTRWFTEAFF
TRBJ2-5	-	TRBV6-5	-	TGTGCCAGCAGTTACATGGGAGCGAGCTCGGAGACCCAGTACTTC	CASSYMGASSETQYF
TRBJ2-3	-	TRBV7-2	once	TGTGCCAGCAGCTTAGGGGGCAGGGCGAGGTCCTCAGATACGCAGTATTTT	CASSLGGRARSSDTQYF
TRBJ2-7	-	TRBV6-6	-	TGTGCCAGCACTGCTCCAGGGGGGTACGAGCAGTACTTC	CASTAPGGYEQYF
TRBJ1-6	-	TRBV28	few	TGTGCCAGCAGTCCGGGGGGGCAGAAAAATTCACCCCTCCACTTT	CASSPGGQKNSPLHF
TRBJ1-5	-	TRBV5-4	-	TGTGCCAGCAGCCTAAAGGGGGTGAATCAGCCCCAGCATTTT	CASSLKGVNQPQHF
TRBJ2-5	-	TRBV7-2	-	TGTGCCAGCAGTCACCCCCCCGCTTTTCAAGAGACCCAGTACTTC	CASSHPPAFQETQYF
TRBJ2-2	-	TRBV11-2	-	TGTGCCAGCAGCTTCGGTGAAGGAACTTCAGGGGAGCTGTTTTTT	CASSFGEGTSGELFF
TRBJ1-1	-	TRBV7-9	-	TGTGCCAGCAGCTTAGGCATACAGGGTAAAGCTTTCTTT	CASSLGIQGKAFF
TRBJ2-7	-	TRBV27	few	TGTGCCAGCAGTCCGATGGACAGTGTCTCCTACGAGCAGTACTTC	CASSPMDSVSYEQYF
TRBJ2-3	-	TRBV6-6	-	TGTGCCAGCAGCCTCCGACAGGATACGCAGTATTTT	CASSLRQDTQYF